The T cell receptor (beta chain) under discussion was sequenced for a study of breast tumors, draining lymph nodes, adjacent tissues. MiXCR, applied by TCRdb to the multiplex PCR reads, yields one record per CDR3 protein. Altogether over 12,000 distinct CDR3 sequences are present, around 47% being singletons, with the ten largest covering roughly 28%. Study-wide results and caveats: Compared with lymph nodes, tumors were less diverse; compared with nontumor tissue, more.

This clonotype was seen only a few times. Its matching antigen is unknown. This CDR3 is built from 14 residues. Germline V lookup: CDR1 SEHNR, CDR2 FQNEAQ (reference sequence). V was trimmed by 1 base and J by 8 bases, leaving 12 bases between them. The sequenced sample was tumor-adjacent breast tissue. The chain couples TRBV7-9 to TRBJ2-1; D might be TRBD1 (5 bases). The clonotype comes from a female donor with breast cancer. Some clones in this sample may be carry-over from other donors' samples. The CDR3 sequence is CASSLVQGGDEQFF. The CDR3 DNA reads as TGTGCCAGCAGCTTAGTTCAGGGTGGGGATGAGCAGTTCTTC.